Below, 26 T cell receptor beta chains from the same sample are listed, as sequenced in a study of CD8 T cells in Susac syndrome. It was with random hexamers that roughly 0.45 to 1 ug RNA was reverse transcribed. TCRdb re-derived calls from the immunoSEQ multiplex PCR reads in MiXCR, one entry per CDR3 protein. This table holds approximately 180,000 distinct CDR3 sequences, almost 96% found once. Sequencing used CD4+ T cells from PBMCs. Every receptor here comes from a human donor with multiple sclerosis.

CDR3 in amino acids: CASSYPAGTDTQYF. The CDR3 region has the DNA TGTGCCAGCAGTTACCCGGCTGGCACAGATACGCAGTATTTT. The chain combines TRBV6-6 with TRBJ2-3; D call uncertain. This CDR3 has 14 residues. The V gene's germline CDR1 is MNHNY and CDR2 SVGAGI (reference sequence). The V and J ends lost 2 bases and 1 base respectively, with 7 bases between them.

The chain uses TRBV20-1 and TRBJ2-2; D unresolved. CDR3 size: 15 residues. Germline loops: CDR1 DFQATT, CDR2 SNEGSKA (reference sequence). Trimming stripped 6 bases from V and 7 bases from J, with 21 bases between. In DNA, the CDR3 is TGCAGTGCCCCCGAATCCCCTGCTGACGTCGGGGAGCTGTTTTTT. It translates to CSAPESPADVGELFF.

For the CDR3, the DNA is TGCAGTGCCGAGACAGGGAGCTCCTACGAGCAGTACTTC. It codes for CSAETGSSYEQYF. This chain uses TRBV20-1 with TRBJ2-7; TRBD1 aligns across 7 bases. This CDR3 spans 13 amino acids. V gave up 6 bases and J gave up 0 bases; unmatched junction bases: 5. In germline, CDR1 is DFQATT, CDR2 SNEGSKA (reference sequence).

The chain joins TRBV20-1 to TRBJ1-1; D gene ambiguous. Germline lookup yields CDR1 DFQATT and CDR2 SNEGSKA (reference sequence). The CDR3 is 12 amino acids. V was shortened by 6 bases and J by 4 bases, with 12 bases between the two germline ends. This CDR3 reads CSAQTQSTEAFF. DNA for the CDR3: TGCAGTGCCCAGACCCAAAGCACTGAAGCTTTCTTT.

V and J are TRBV5-1 and TRBJ2-2; no clear D gene. The CDR3 has 13 residues. Germline loops: CDR1 SGHRS, CDR2 YFSETQ. Trimming shortened V by 3 bases and J by 4 bases, and 7 bases separated the two germline ends. The CDR3 region has the DNA TGCGCCAGCAGCTACCAGGTCACCGGGGAGCTGTTTTTT. This translates into CASSYQVTGELFF.

The genes are TRBV28 and TRBJ1-1; a possible D gene is TRBD1 (5 bases). Germline loops: CDR1 MDHEN, CDR2 SYDVKM. V gave up 6 bases and J gave up 2 bases, with 19 bases separating them. The CDR3 consists of 16 residues. CDR3 residues: CASSPAGEGRNTEAFF. For the CDR3, the DNA is TGTGCCAGCAGCCCAGCGGGGGAGGGGCGAAACACTGAAGCTTTCTTT.

The chain couples TRBV5-4 to TRBJ2-7; TRBD2 might be the D (5 bases). Germline lookup yields CDR1 SGHNT and CDR2 YYREEE (reference sequence). V dropped 0 bases and J dropped 2 bases, with 9 bases sitting between them. The length of the CDR3 is 14 residues. The CDR3 is CASSLGRGPYEQYF. CDR3 DNA: TGTGCCAGCAGCTTGGGTCGGGGTCCCTACGAGCAGTACTTC.

This chain connects TRBV28 to TRBJ1-6, with D perhaps TRBD1 (5 bases). CDR1 and CDR2 from the germline V gene are MDHEN and SYDVKM. Between the trimmed V and J ends, which lost 7 bases and 9 bases, there was a span of 10 bases. The CDR3 is made up of 12 amino acids. In DNA form, the CDR3 reads TGTGCCAGCACCTTGGGGGGTTCACCCCTCCACTTT. Translated, it gives CASTLGGSPLHF.

V gene TRBV20-1 combines with J gene TRBJ2-3; 8 bases are shared with TRBD2. CDR3 length: 16 residues. Germline V gives CDR1 DFQATT, CDR2 SNEGSKA (reference sequence). After removal of 7 bases from V and 3 bases from J, the junction contained 15 bases not matched to a gene. CDR3 amino acids: CSVPSSGGGRTDTQYF. The DNA for the CDR3 is TGCAGTGTGCCCTCGTCCGGGGGGGGGAGGACAGATACGCAGTATTTT.

The V and J genes are TRBV29-1 and TRBJ1-1; the D gene is possibly TRBD1 (5 bases). CDR1 is SQVTM and CDR2 is ANQGSEA in the germline V gene. This CDR3 has 11 amino acids. Trimming removed 5 bases from V and 7 bases from J, with 11 bases in between. Written as DNA, the CDR3 is TGCAGCGTTTACCGGGGGGATGAAGCTTTCTTT. The encoded protein is CSVYRGDEAFF. The entire variable domain, with the rest obtained from reference TRBV29-1 and TRBJ1-1, is as follows: SAVISQKPSRDICQRGTSLTIQCQVDSQVTMMFWYRQQPGQSLTLIATANQGSEATYESGFVIDKFPISRPNLTFSTLTVSNMSPEDSSIYLCSVYRGDEAFFGQGTRLTVV.

This clonotype is a singleton in its sample. The chain couples TRBV7-9 to TRBJ1-1, with D perhaps TRBD1 (5 bases). In germline, CDR1 is SEHNR, CDR2 FQNEAQ (reference sequence). This CDR3 region has 14 residues. V dropped 5 bases and J dropped 9 bases, with 19 bases sitting between them. CDR3 in amino acids: CASSPRQHLSKAFF. The CDR3, as DNA: TGTGCCAGCAGCCCGCGACAGCACCTCTCTAAAGCTTTCTTT.

Only one count was recorded for this clonotype. The chain has TRBV3-1 and TRBJ1-5, with D possibly matching TRBD1 (6 bases). V was shortened by 4 bases and J by 3 bases, with 10 bases between the two germline ends. The germline V gene has CDR1 LGHDT and CDR2 YNNKEL (reference sequence). CDR3 size: 14 residues. The CDR3 spells CASSPTGNNQPQHF. The DNA of the CDR3 is TGTGCCAGCAGCCCGACAGGTAACAATCAGCCCCAGCATTTT.

This sequence joins TRBV3-1 and TRBJ2-7; D gene uncertain. The V and J ends lost 1 base and 1 base respectively, with 5 bases between them. Per germline, CDR1 LGHDT and CDR2 YNNKEL (reference sequence). This CDR3 has 13 residues. The CDR3 nucleotides are TGTGCCAGCAGCCAAGCGGTTTCCTACGAGCAGTACTTC. It translates to CASSQAVSYEQYF.

The chain is built from TRBV5-1 and TRBJ2-5; D might be TRBD1 (5 bases). This CDR3 spans 14 amino acids. V dropped 0 bases and J dropped 4 bases, with 10 bases sitting between them. Germline V gene sequence: CDR1 SGHRS, CDR2 YFSETQ. CDR3 region: CASSLVGPGETQYF. CDR3 nucleotide sequence: TGCGCCAGCAGCTTGGTGGGGCCAGGAGAGACCCAGTACTTC.

The gene calls are TRBV7-3 and TRBJ1-2; D unclear. Between the trimmed V and J ends, which lost 2 bases and 4 bases, there was a span of 14 bases. The germline gives CDR1 SGHTA, CDR2 FQGTGA. The CDR3 is 15 amino acids. In DNA, the CDR3 is TGTGCCAGCAGCTTATTCGGGAGTCGAGCCTATGGCTACACCTTC. Translating it yields CASSLFGSRAYGYTF. The variable domain in full, with the rest retrieved from reference TRBV7-3 and TRBJ1-2, is GAGVSQTPSNKVTEKGKYVELRCDPISGHTALYWYRQSLGQGPEFLIYFQGTGAADDSGLPNDRFFAVRPEGSVSTLKIQRTERGDSAVYLCASSLFGSRAYGYTFGSGTRLTVV.

This chain joins TRBV3-1 and TRBJ1-2, with 7 bases that match TRBD1. The ends lost 4 bases at V and 3 bases at J; junction bases unmatched: 2. Germline CDR1 reads LGHDT; CDR2 reads YNNKEL (reference sequence). This CDR3 region has 13 residues. CDR3 DNA sequence: TGTGCCAGCAGCCCCGGGACAGACTATGGCTACACCTTC. Residues: CASSPGTDYGYTF. The entire variable domain, with the rest obtained from reference TRBV3-1 and TRBJ1-2, is as follows: DTAVSQTPKYLVTQMGNDKSIKCEQNLGHDTMYWYKQDSKKFLKIMFSYNNKELIINETVPNRFSPKSPDKAHLNLHINSLELGDSAVYFCASSPGTDYGYTFGSGTRLTVV.

The chain combines TRBV24-1 with TRBJ2-1; 8 positions agree with TRBD1. This CDR3 spans 13 amino acids. The germline V gene has CDR1 KGHDR and CDR2 SFDVKD. The trim removed 8 bases at V and 8 bases at J, leaving 7 bases unmatched. The chain's CDR3 is CATKRQGSYEQFF. The DNA for the CDR3 is TGTGCCACCAAGAGACAGGGGTCTTATGAGCAGTTCTTC.

The genes are TRBV30 and TRBJ2-3; weak D call: TRBD1 (6 bases). Between the trimmed V and J ends, which lost 4 bases and 2 bases, there was a span of 16 bases. The germline V gene has CDR1 GTSNPN and CDR2 SVGIG (reference sequence). The CDR3 loop spans 15 amino acids. The CDR3 DNA is TGTGCCTGGACGAGGACAGACCAATCCACAGATACGCAGTATTTT. Protein: CAWTRTDQSTDTQYF.

The V gene is TRBV14, the J gene TRBJ2-7; tentatively, D is TRBD1 (5 bases). V was cut by 0 bases and J by 8 bases, with 17 bases left in between. Germline V gene sequence: CDR1 SGHDN, CDR2 FVKESK. The CDR3 is 15 amino acids. CDR3: CASSQDPGRVSKQYF. The CDR3 nucleotides are TGTGCCAGCAGCCAAGACCCCGGCAGGGTGAGCAAGCAGTACTTC.

This clonotype occurred once. The rearrangement joins TRBV9 to TRBJ1-6, with 7 bases that match TRBD1. CDR1 and CDR2 (germline): SGDLS, YYNGEE. With V trimmed by 4 bases and J by 7 bases, 11 bases remained unmatched. The CDR3 has 16 amino acids. DNA of the CDR3: TGTGCCAGCAGCCTCTCAGGGGGGAACCCAAATTCACCCCTCCACTTT. Translation: CASSLSGGNPNSPLHF.

The CDR3 nucleotides are TGTGCCAGCAGTGGGGGGGCCGAGCAGTTCTTC. It yields the protein CASSGGAEQFF. This chain links TRBV2 with TRBJ2-1; D could derive from TRBD1 or TRBD2 (6 bases each). This CDR3 has 11 amino acids. V was pared by 4 bases and J by 10 bases, with 8 bases between. Per germline, CDR1 SNHLY and CDR2 FYNNEI.

The rearrangement joins TRBV3-1 to TRBJ1-1, with D possibly being TRBD1 (5 bases). CDR1 is LGHDT, CDR2 YNNKEL, per germline (reference sequence). Between the trimmed V and J ends, which lost 6 bases and 4 bases, there was a span of 15 bases. The CDR3 extends over 14 amino acids. DNA of the CDR3: TGTGCCAGCAGTCCTTTGGGGCGGGGCACTGAAGCTTTCTTT. As protein: CASSPLGRGTEAFF.

The chain links TRBV3-1 to TRBJ1-2, with a possible D match to TRBD1 (6 bases). Germline V gene data show CDR1 as LGHDT and CDR2 as YNNKEL (reference sequence). Deletions cut 3 bases from V and 8 bases from J, with 22 bases between. CDR3 length: 16 amino acids. The CDR3 loop is CASSHLGSGDNEGYTF. CDR3 in DNA: TGTGCCAGCAGCCATTTGGGGTCGGGGGACAACGAGGGCTACACCTTC.

The V and J genes are TRBV11-2 and TRBJ2-1; 14 bases line up with TRBD2. CDR1 SGHAT and CDR2 FQNNGV come from the germline V gene. Unmatched junction bases numbered 6, after V lost 2 bases and J lost 0 bases. The length of the CDR3 is 19 residues. The DNA for the CDR3 is TGTGCCAGCAGCTTACGGTGGACTAGCGGGGGGCGCTCCTACAATGAGCAGTTCTTC. Protein: CASSLRWTSGGRSYNEQFF. Based on the CDR3 plus reference TRBV11-2 and TRBJ2-1, the full variable domain is EAGVAQSPRYKIIEKRQSVAFWCNPISGHATLYWYQQILGQGPKLLIQFQNNGVVDDSQLPKDRFSAERLKGVDSTLKIQPAKLEDSAVYLCASSLRWTSGGRSYNEQFFGPGTRLTVL.

The CDR3 nucleotides read TGTGCCACCAGCAGGCTGACTAGCGGGCTAGAGACCCAGTACTTC. It yields the protein CATSRLTSGLETQYF. The chain recombines TRBV15 with TRBJ2-5; 10 bases fit TRBD2. Germline CDR1 LNHNV, CDR2 YYDKDF (reference sequence). The CDR3 is 15 residues long. Trimming at V came to 3 bases and at J to 4 bases, leaving 5 bases not matched to a gene.

This sequence joins TRBV20-1 and TRBJ2-5, with unresolved D. V was pared by 1 base and J by 7 bases, with 13 bases between. Germline CDR1 reads DFQATT; CDR2 reads SNEGSKA (reference sequence). CDR3 length: 13 residues. Here the CDR3 DNA reads TGCAGTGCTAGAGCGGCTACCCTAGGGACCCAGTACTTC. Amino acids: CSARAATLGTQYF.